This record covers a single T cell receptor (beta chain). The data stem from a study of T cells in Graves' hyperthyroidism and ophthalmopathy. Amplification of TCR beta CDR3 regions used RNA as the template. The HTBI primer set was used in a first-round RT-PCR of the TCR CDR3. TCRdb passed the multiplex PCR reads through MiXCR, listing each CDR3 protein once. The sample records roughly 720,000 distinct CDR3 sequences, 15% to 20% being singletons. The germline V gene encodes CDR1 KGHSH and CDR2 LQKENI. Trimming took off 3 bases at V and 5 bases at J, with 17 bases between the two ends. CDR3 length: 15 residues. A patient was excluded if there was uncontrolled infection, other autoimmune disease, pregnancy or lactation. Clinical symptoms, serum thyroxine and TRAb, thyroid ultrasound and orbital computed tomography together formed the diagnostic basis.

What was sequenced was blood. The chain is built from TRBV18 and TRBJ2-7, with D maybe TRBD1 (6 bases). The clonotype originates from a man aged 50 to 60 with Graves' hyperthyroidism. The CDR3 is CASSPSYQGIHEQYF. The CDR3 DNA reads as TGTGCCAGCTCACCCAGTTATCAGGGGATTCACGAGCAGTACTTC. Combining the CDR3 with reference TRBV18 and TRBJ2-7 gives the whole variable domain NAGVMQNPRHLVRRRGQEARLRCSPMKGHSHVYWYRQLPEEGLKFMVYLQKENIIDESGMPKERFSAEFPKEGPSILRIQQVVRGDSAAYFCASSPSYQGIHEQYFGPGTRLTVT.